The 5 T cell receptor beta chains below come from one sample, sequenced in a study of PD-1 blockade in classical Hodgkin lymphoma. All trial patients relapsed after autologous stem cell transplantation. TCRdb's table, derived via immunoSEQ multiplex PCR, lists solely in-frame clones and lacks some. The table has some 93,000 clones, roughly nine tenths seen once. The input for sequencing was peripheral blood mononuclear cells (PBMCs), taken before the second cycle of nivolumab. The receptors derive from a human donor with classical Hodgkin lymphoma.

This rearrangement joins TRBV10-1 to TRBJ2-7; D may match TRBD1 or TRBD2 (5 bases each). The CDR3 length is 16 residues. The germline V gene encodes CDR1 WNHNN and CDR2 SYGVQD (reference sequence). V lost 4 bases to trimming and J lost 2 bases, with 18 bases between them. The CDR3 loop reads CASSGGLSGATYEQYF. CDR3 DNA: TGCGCCAGCAGTGGCGGGCTTTCCGGGGCCACCTACGAGCAGTACTTC.

This chain links TRBV19 with TRBJ2-7, with D maybe TRBD2 (6 bases). From germline, CDR1 is LNHDA and CDR2 SQIVND (reference sequence). The CDR3 has 14 amino acids. V dropped 0 bases and J dropped 7 bases, with 13 bases sitting between them. In nucleotides, the CDR3 is TGTGCCAGTAGTATAGATCCGGGCGGGATTGAGCAGTACTTC. This codes for CASSIDPGGIEQYF.

The rearrangement uses TRBV4-1 and TRBJ1-1; a weak D match, TRBD1 (6 bases). Germline values: CDR1 MGHRA, CDR2 YSYEKL. V dropped 3 bases and J dropped 0 bases, with 14 bases sitting between them. This CDR3 comprises 16 residues. In DNA, the CDR3 is TGCGCCAGCAGCCAGCAGCTGGGGACAATGAACACTGAAGCTTTCTTT. It encodes CASSQQLGTMNTEAFF.

This clone was detected only a few times. The chain recombines TRBV5-1 with TRBJ1-5; maybe TRBD1 (5 bases). V was pared by 2 bases and J by 1 base, with 10 bases between. CDR1 and CDR2 from the germline V gene are SGHRS and YFSETQ. The CDR3 is 15 amino acids. The CDR3 region is CASSLGVGSNQPQHF. The CDR3 bases are TGCGCCAGCAGCTTAGGGGTTGGCAGCAATCAGCCCCAGCATTTT.

The chain links TRBV7-9 to TRBJ1-3, with a tentative D call TRBD1 (6 bases). The CDR3 length is 15 residues. V was cut by 5 bases and J by 0 bases, with 11 bases left in between. Looked up from germline, CDR1 is SEHNR and CDR2 is FQNEAQ (reference sequence). DNA of the CDR3: TGTGCCAGCAGCGGCCCCAGGGGCTCTGGAAACACCATATATTTT. This codes for CASSGPRGSGNTIYF.